Following are 24 T cell receptor beta chains from one sample sequenced in a study of blood T cell repertoires in COVID-19. Repertoires were generated with immunoSEQ multiplex PCR, while TCRdb's copy carries only in-frame clones and drops some. The sample shows approximately 210,000 clones, about 82% of them seen only once. The sequenced sample was peripheral blood. The receptors derive from a man aged 55 to 70 with COVID-19, enrolled during active disease.

The rearrangement uses TRBV28 and TRBJ1-2; TRBD1 agrees at 9 bases. CDR1 is MDHEN and CDR2 is SYDVKM in the germline V gene. V shed 8 bases and J 0 bases; nucleotides not matched to a gene: 13. The CDR3 is 17 residues long. This CDR3 is CASYSPFRDRANYGYTF. CDR3 DNA sequence: TGTGCCAGCTATTCCCCGTTTCGGGACAGGGCTAACTATGGCTACACCTTC.

This clone appeared a single time. V usage is TRBV11-2 and J usage is TRBJ2-5, with D maybe TRBD2 (6 bases). The germline gives CDR1 SGHAT, CDR2 FQNNGV. This CDR3 contains 15 residues. The V end lost 0 bases, the J end lost 2 bases, and 10 bases lay between the germline ends. In DNA, the CDR3 is TGTGCCAGCAGCTTAGAACCTAGCGCTCAAGAGACCCAGTACTTC. Protein sequence: CASSLEPSAQETQYF.

The chain carries TRBV19 and TRBJ1-1, with TRBD1 identical over 7 bases. The V segment lost 10 bases and the J segment 3 bases; nucleotides outside the gene matches: 11. Germline V CDR1 and CDR2: LNHDA, SQIVND (reference sequence). The CDR3 spans 14 residues. The CDR3 loop reads CATLEQGIDTEAFF. CDR3 bases: TGTGCCACCCTTGAACAGGGGATCGACACTGAAGCTTTCTTT.

The rearrangement uses TRBV5-4 and TRBJ2-3; 7 bases match TRBD2. Germline V lookup: CDR1 SGHNT, CDR2 YYREEE (reference sequence). The V and J ends lost 4 bases and 5 bases, in that order; junction bases with no gene match: 4. The CDR3 spans 13 residues. The CDR3 DNA is TGTGCCAGCAGCCCGGAGCGGGAAGATACGCAGTATTTT. It translates to CASSPEREDTQYF.

This clone was recorded only once. CDR3 DNA: TGTGCCAGCAGTGATTCTAGCGGGAGGGCCACTGAGCAGTTCTTC. It encodes CASSDSSGRATEQFF. This chain connects TRBV2 to TRBJ2-1; the match to TRBD2 covers 12 bases. CDR1 and CDR2 (germline): SNHLY, FYNNEI. V shed 3 bases and J 9 bases; nucleotides not matched to a gene: 6. CDR3 length equals 15 residues. Filled out from reference TRBV2 and TRBJ2-1, the complete variable domain reads EPEVTQTPSHQVTQMGQEVILRCVPISNHLYFYWYRQILGQKVEFLVSFYNNEISEKSEIFDDQFSVERPDGSNFTLKIRSTKLEDSAMYFCASSDSSGRATEQFFGPGTRLTVL.

The count of this clone is one. The genes are TRBV19 and TRBJ1-4; D is ambiguous. The germline V gene encodes CDR1 LNHDA and CDR2 SQIVND (reference sequence). The germline V and J ends were trimmed by 1 base and 8 bases, with 17 bases remaining between them. This CDR3 region has 16 residues. Here the CDR3 DNA reads TGTGCCAGTAGTATAGTGGGCTCCCGGGAGGGAGAAAAACTGTTTTTT. Translating it yields CASSIVGSREGEKLFF.

The chain is built from TRBV2 and TRBJ2-5, with D tentatively TRBD1 (5 bases). V was pared by 2 bases and J by 5 bases, with 15 bases between. The length of the CDR3 is 15 residues. Germline lookup yields CDR1 SNHLY and CDR2 FYNNEI. CDR3: CASSEFSQGWETQYF. The CDR3 DNA is TGTGCCAGCAGTGAATTTTCCCAGGGTTGGGAGACCCAGTACTTC.

V gene TRBV18 combines with J gene TRBJ1-4; D is unclear. The germline V gene encodes CDR1 KGHSH and CDR2 LQKENI. Trimming left V 6 bases short and J 2 bases short, with 16 bases between. This CDR3 spans 16 amino acids. CDR3 protein: CASSTRHLQTNEKLFF. CDR3 DNA: TGTGCCAGCTCTACGAGACATCTTCAGACTAATGAAAAACTGTTTTTT.

The gene calls are TRBV10-3 and TRBJ2-1; 7 nucleotides line up with TRBD1. This CDR3 has 14 amino acids. Germline CDR1 is ENHRY and CDR2 is SYGVKD. With V trimmed by 6 bases and J by 8 bases, 10 bases remained unmatched. The CDR3 loop is CAISGDSSRDEQFF. CDR3 coding DNA: TGTGCCATCAGCGGGGACAGTTCGCGGGATGAGCAGTTCTTC.

This clone showed up just once. The rearrangement joins TRBV19 to TRBJ2-3; TRBD1 is a possible D gene (6 bases). From germline, CDR1 is LNHDA and CDR2 SQIVND (reference sequence). V lost 5 bases to trimming and J lost 2 bases, with 17 bases between them. This CDR3 is 16 amino acids long. This CDR3 is CASSPGGGQITDTQYF. CDR3 in DNA: TGTGCCAGTAGTCCCGGAGGAGGACAGATCACAGATACGCAGTATTTT.

V usage is TRBV10-2 and J usage is TRBJ1-6; D is perhaps TRBD1 (6 bases). The CDR3 is made up of 14 amino acids. V lost 8 bases and J lost 7, with 15 bases in between. From germline, CDR1 is WSHSY and CDR2 SAAADI. For the CDR3, the DNA is TGCGCCAGCCGAGAGGACAGCCGGAATTCACCCCTCCACTTT. Its protein is CASREDSRNSPLHF.

The table lists this clone with a few counts. The chain has TRBV4-2 and TRBJ2-5, with TRBD1 matching 7 bases. CDR3 length equals 14 residues. Germline CDR1 and CDR2: LGHNA and YNFKEQ. V dropped 4 bases and J dropped 2; count of bases not matched to a gene: 4. CDR3 sequence reads: CASSLRTGQETQYF. DNA for the CDR3: TGTGCCAGCAGCCTCCGGACAGGTCAAGAGACCCAGTACTTC.

The chain joins TRBV5-1 to TRBJ1-1; no clear D gene. CDR3 size: 12 residues. V dropped 0 bases and J dropped 2 bases, with 2 bases sitting between them. Per germline, CDR1 SGHRS and CDR2 YFSETQ. CDR3 amino acids: CASSLANTEAFF. The CDR3 coding sequence is TGCGCCAGCAGCTTGGCTAACACTGAAGCTTTCTTT.

This CDR3 reads CASSPAGGPGNTIYF. CDR3 sequence (DNA): TGTGCCAGCAGCCCCGCAGGGGGCCCTGGAAACACCATATATTTT. The chain links TRBV7-3 to TRBJ1-3; 8 bases agree with TRBD1. With V trimmed by 5 bases and J by 2 bases, 5 bases remained unmatched. The CDR3 has 15 amino acids. The germline V gene encodes CDR1 SGHTA and CDR2 FQGTGA.

This chain uses TRBV7-8 with TRBJ1-3, with no clear D. Germline loops: CDR1 SGHVS, CDR2 FQNEAQ. The CDR3 extends over 15 amino acids. Trimming left V 7 bases short and J 0 bases short, with 13 bases between. The CDR3 loop is CASNLTTCSGNTIYF. The CDR3 DNA sequence: TGTGCCAGCAATCTCACAACCTGCTCTGGAAACACCATATATTTT. Full variable domain (rest looked up from reference TRBV7-8 and TRBJ1-3): GAGVSQSPRYKVAKRGQDVALRCDPISGHVSLFWYQQALGQGPEFLTYFQNEAQLDKSGLPSDRFFAERPEGSVSTLKIQRTQQEDSAVYLCASNLTTCSGNTIYFGEGSWLTVV.

The chain has TRBV5-1 and TRBJ2-5, with D perhaps TRBD1 (6 bases). From germline, CDR1 is SGHRS and CDR2 YFSETQ. Between the trimmed V and J ends, which lost 0 bases and 1 base, there was a span of 10 bases. The CDR3 spans 15 residues. The CDR3 coding sequence is TGCGCCAGCAGCTTGGGTAGGGGGTCCCAAGAGACCCAGTACTTC. Translating it yields CASSLGRGSQETQYF.

Only a few counts were recorded for this clone. The chain couples TRBV16 to TRBJ1-2; TRBD1 matches 7 bases. Germline V lookup: CDR1 KGHSY, CDR2 FQNENV. This CDR3 region has 14 residues. V was clipped by 2 bases and J by 6 bases; unmatched bases: 6. CDR3: CASSQRTGGNGYTF. The CDR3 DNA reads as TGTGCCAGCAGCCAACGGACAGGAGGAAATGGCTACACCTTC.

This chain links TRBV6-5 with TRBJ2-7; TRBD1 aligns across 9 bases. Trimming cost V 6 bases and J 4 bases; bases outside gene matches: 7. From germline, CDR1 is MNHEY and CDR2 SVGAGI. CDR3 size: 14 residues. The CDR3 DNA sequence: TGTGCCAGCAGAAAGGACAGGGGTTGGTACGAGCAGTACTTC. It specifies CASRKDRGWYEQYF.

DNA for the CDR3: TGCGCCAGCGTTACAGGTCGCTCTGGAAACACCATATATTTT. Encoded protein: CASVTGRSGNTIYF. This chain joins TRBV5-1 and TRBJ1-3; D might be TRBD1 (5 bases). The CDR3 is 14 amino acids. Germline CDR1 SGHRS, CDR2 YFSETQ. V lost 7 bases and J lost 0, with 11 bases in between.

The chain employs TRBV18 and TRBJ1-1, with a tentative D call TRBD1 (5 bases). This CDR3 is built from 14 residues. With 4 bases removed from V and 1 base from J, the gap between germline ends came to 10 bases. Per the germline V gene, CDR1 is KGHSH and CDR2 is LQKENI. CDR3 residues: CASSLIDRNTEAFF. For the CDR3, the DNA is TGTGCCAGCTCACTGATCGACAGGAACACTGAAGCTTTCTTT.

The J gene is TRBJ2-7, the V gene TRBV3-1 (or the pseudogene TRBV3-2); TRBD1 matches 7 bases. The V and J ends lost 4 bases and 2 bases, in that order; junction bases with no gene match: 2. The CDR3 consists of 13 residues. In germline, CDR1 is LGHDT, CDR2 YNNKEL (reference sequence). Here the CDR3 reads CASSLDRAYEQYF. CDR3 in DNA: TGTGCCAGCAGCCTAGACAGGGCCTACGAGCAGTACTTC.

The chain is built from TRBV18 and TRBJ1-5; TRBD1 matches 9 bases. The junction had 10 bases not matched to a gene; V was cut back by 6 bases and J by 7 bases. CDR1 and CDR2 from the germline V gene are KGHSH and LQKENI. This CDR3 has 15 residues. The CDR3 reads CASSRDREGGQPQHF. The CDR3 DNA follows: TGTGCCAGCTCGCGGGACAGGGAAGGGGGACAGCCCCAGCATTTT.

The rearrangement uses TRBV21-1 and TRBJ2-2; the table names TRBD1, a call not compared with the DNA. TRBV21-1 represents a pseudogene. The CDR3 covers 19 residues. CDR3 sequence reads: CASRSGTGPLGFCSGELFF. The CDR3 DNA reads TGTGCCAGCAGGTCAGGGACAGGGCCCCTTGGATTTTGTTCCGGGGAGCTGTTTTTT.

CDR3 amino acids: CASSQQRGATGANVLTF. As DNA, the CDR3 is TGTGCCAGCAGTCAGCAGCGGGGGGCTACTGGGGCCAACGTCCTGACTTTC. V and J are TRBV6-6 and TRBJ2-6, with 9 bases identical to TRBD2. V dropped 5 bases and J dropped 2; count of bases not matched to a gene: 7. Germline V gene sequence: CDR1 MNHNY, CDR2 SVGAGI (reference sequence). This CDR3 has 17 residues.